Below, one T cell receptor (beta chain) is given with its context. Its antigen is undetermined. The PCR made use of 60 Vbeta and 13 Jbeta primers. Data came from immunoSEQ multiplex PCR; TCRdb stores just in-frame clones and leaves some out. The sample carries some 160,000 clones, around 81% recorded once. These data belong to a study of cytomegalovirus exposure and HLA in healthy donors. Findings of the study overall: A few chains tied to CMV proved CMV antigen-specific in vitro.

The germline V gene encodes CDR1 SGHTA and CDR2 FQGTGA. The CDR3 consists of 16 residues. After removal of 1 base from V and 6 bases from J, the junction contained 8 bases not matched to a gene. This receptor was taken from a man aged 40-49 years in good health and CMV-seronegative. Sequencing input: PBMCs. The chain has TRBV7-3 and TRBJ2-7, with 11 bases matching TRBD2. For the CDR3, the DNA is TGTGCCAGCAGCTTAAGCGGGGGACTAGCGGCTCGCGAGCAGTACTTC. Its translation: CASSLSGGLAAREQYF.